This entry describes one T cell receptor beta chain. There are 15 residues in the CDR3. Deletions cut 8 bases from V and 0 bases from J, with 14 bases between. Germline V CDR1 and CDR2: MNHEY, SVGAGI. The sample belongs to a study of blood T cell repertoires in COVID-19. Original handling: The assay estimated nucleated cells by amplifying reference gene primers. TCRdb keeps only in-frame clones here, not all; method: immunoSEQ multiplex PCR. V, J and clone size derive from that table, while D and trimming were established from the DNA sequence. The sample includes tens of thousands of clones, roughly 87% of them seen just once.

The sample consisted of peripheral blood. The receptor was derived from a woman aged 80 or over with acute or convalescent COVID-19. The V call is TRBV6-5, the J call TRBJ1-5; D unresolved. The chain's CDR3 is CASLATGNSNQPQHF. The CDR3 DNA reads TGTGCCAGCCTCGCGACTGGAAATAGCAATCAGCCCCAGCATTTT.